Each of the 15 T cell receptor beta chains below was sequenced from the same sample in a study of blood T cell repertoires in COVID-19. Some clones are missing from TCRdb's copy, which holds only in-frame ones; the method was immunoSEQ multiplex PCR. The sample lists 95,000 to 150,000 clones, under 90% occurring once. Source material: peripheral blood. All receptors derive from a man between 60 and 75 years old with acute or convalescent COVID-19.

Many counts were recorded for this clone. The chain joins TRBV27 to TRBJ1-6; 10 bases fit TRBD1. The trim removed 6 bases at V and 9 bases at J, leaving 8 bases unmatched. This CDR3 has 15 amino acids. CDR1 and CDR2 (germline): MNHEY, SMNVEV (reference sequence). The CDR3 loop is CASRPPTGGGSPLHF. Written as DNA, the CDR3 is TGTGCCAGCAGGCCTCCGACAGGGGGCGGTTCACCCCTCCACTTT.

The V gene is TRBV28, the J gene TRBJ2-4; TRBD1 might be the D (6 bases). From germline, CDR1 is MDHEN and CDR2 SYDVKM. V was pared by 6 bases and J by 6 bases, with 24 bases between. The length of the CDR3 is 17 residues. CDR3 DNA sequence: TGTGCCAGCAGCCCTGTGTGGCAGGGGAACTCTCTAAACATTCAGTACTTC. Protein sequence: CASSPVWQGNSLNIQYF.

This clone is a singleton in its sample. This chain links TRBV29-1 with TRBJ2-7; 11 bases align to TRBD2. Unmatched junction bases numbered 4, after V lost 1 base and J lost 2 bases. Per the germline V gene, CDR1 is SQVTM and CDR2 is ANQGSEA. The CDR3 covers 15 residues. The DNA for the CDR3 is TGCAGCGTTGAAGTCGGGACTAGCGGAGCCTACGAGCAGTACTTC. Translation: CSVEVGTSGAYEQYF.

This CDR3 is CASSQEIPGLNTEAFF. Here the CDR3 DNA reads TGCGCCAGCAGCCAAGAAATACCGGGTTTGAACACTGAAGCTTTCTTT. The chain is built from TRBV4-1 and TRBJ1-1; D uncertain. The germline V gene has CDR1 MGHRA and CDR2 YSYEKL. The CDR3 is 16 amino acids. V gave up 0 bases and J gave up 0 bases, with 11 bases separating them.

For the CDR3, the DNA is TGTGCCACCAGTGATTCGGGTCTTACACGCCCGCTCCAGCATTTT. Its protein is CATSDSGLTRPLQHF. This chain uses TRBV24-1 with TRBJ1-5; no firm D call. The CDR3 has 15 amino acids. The ends were cut back, 2 bases at V and 12 bases at J, with 19 bases in the middle. Germline values: CDR1 KGHDR, CDR2 SFDVKD.

V and J are TRBV28 and TRBJ2-1, with TRBD1 matching over 9 bases. The CDR3 is made up of 14 amino acids. V dropped 7 bases and J dropped 11; count of bases not matched to a gene: 12. Germline values: CDR1 MDHEN, CDR2 SYDVKM. The CDR3 loop reads CASISGQGTMKQFF. CDR3 in DNA: TGTGCCAGCATTTCGGGACAGGGAACAATGAAGCAGTTCTTC.

This clone was seen only a few times. The rearrangement links TRBV6-2 or TRBV6-3 to TRBJ2-3; no reliable D call. V shed 4 bases and J shed 1 base, with 3 bases lying between them. CDR1 MNHEY and CDR2 SVGEGT come from the germline V gene. The CDR3 has 12 residues. The CDR3 coding sequence is TGTGCCAGCAGTTCAGGCACAGATACGCAGTATTTT. Protein sequence: CASSSGTDTQYF.

V is TRBV10-2 and J is TRBJ1-2; possibly TRBD1 for D (6 bases). Trimming stripped 10 bases from V and 6 bases from J, with 21 bases between. The CDR3 has 14 amino acids. Per the germline V gene, CDR1 is WSHSY and CDR2 is SAAADI. The CDR3 bases are TGCGCCACCGGCGGGGGGGCGCGGGGTGATGGCTACACCTTC. Translated, it gives CATGGGARGDGYTF.

V gene TRBV6-5 combines with J gene TRBJ2-1; 7 nucleotides agree with TRBD1. The V and J ends lost 6 bases and 0 bases, in that order; junction bases with no gene match: 5. In germline, CDR1 is MNHEY, CDR2 SVGAGI. The CDR3 contains 15 residues. CDR3 DNA sequence: TGTGCCAGCAGGCCACGGGACAGCTCCTACAATGAGCAGTTCTTC. This codes for CASRPRDSSYNEQFF.

The chain is built from TRBV7-2 and TRBJ2-1; 12 bases are a match to TRBD1. The junction had 13 bases not matched to a gene; V was cut back by 2 bases and J by 8 bases. This CDR3 is 18 amino acids long. CDR1 is SGHTA, CDR2 FQGNSA, per germline. The CDR3 nucleotides are TGTGCCAGCAGCTTAACAAGGGACAGGGGGCGGAGGGGCGATGAGCAGTTCTTC. Translating gives CASSLTRDRGRRGDEQFF.

The chain has TRBV7-9 and TRBJ1-5, with D possibly being TRBD1 (6 bases). The CDR3 is made up of 15 amino acids. Germline V CDR1 and CDR2: SEHNR, FQNEAQ (reference sequence). V shed 5 bases and J shed 8 bases, with 19 bases lying between them. CDR3 amino acids: CASSRSEGGGEPQHF. Written as DNA, the CDR3 is TGTGCCAGCAGCCGCAGCGAGGGGGGGGGCGAGCCCCAGCATTTT.

V gene TRBV10-1 combines with J gene TRBJ2-5, with TRBD1 as a possible D gene (5 bases). Germline V gives CDR1 WNHNN, CDR2 SYGVQD (reference sequence). CDR3 length: 14 residues. V lost 6 bases, J lost 5 bases, and 16 bases lay in between. The CDR3 spells CASSHGHTGETQYF. In DNA, the CDR3 is TGCGCCAGCAGCCATGGACATACGGGCGAGACCCAGTACTTC.

The chain is built from TRBV28 and TRBJ1-4; the D is unclear. CDR1 MDHEN and CDR2 SYDVKM come from the germline V gene. The CDR3 is 15 residues long. Trimming took 7 bases from V and 2 from J, leaving 14 bases between them. CDR3 region: CASTAWAATNEKLFF. CDR3 nucleotide sequence: TGTGCCAGCACGGCCTGGGCCGCGACTAATGAAAAACTGTTTTTT.

This chain connects TRBV12-3 or TRBV12-4 to TRBJ2-4, with D possibly TRBD1 on 5 matching bases. Trimming left V 7 bases short and J 13 bases short, with 20 bases between. This CDR3 region has 13 residues. For the CDR3, the DNA is TGTGCCAGCACCGACTGGAACAGGCGCTTACAGTACTTC. Residues: CASTDWNRRLQYF.

The V and J genes are TRBV28 and TRBJ1-1; a possible D gene is TRBD1 (5 bases). The germline V and J ends were trimmed by 6 bases and 8 bases, with 22 bases remaining between them. CDR3 size: 15 residues. In germline, CDR1 is MDHEN, CDR2 SYDVKM. DNA of the CDR3: TGTGCCAGCAGCCTCTGGGTCTCTACAGGTTTCGAAGCTTTCTTT. Encoded protein: CASSLWVSTGFEAFF. Full variable domain (rest looked up from reference TRBV28 and TRBJ1-1): DVKVTQSSRYLVKRTGEKVFLECVQDMDHENMFWYRQDPGLGLRLIYFSYDVKMKEKGDIPEGYSVSREKKERFSLILESASTNQTSMYLCASSLWVSTGFEAFFGQGTRLTVV.